This section outlines one TCR beta chain sequence together with its context. Measured with immunoSEQ multiplex PCR; TCRdb has only the in-frame clones, and not every one. The sample shows approximately 620,000 clones, about 96% of them seen only once. The germline CDR1 and CDR2 sequences are SGHNT and YYREEE (reference sequence). This CDR3 comprises 12 residues. Trimming left V 7 bases short and J 2 bases short, with 10 bases between. This sample was included in a study of shared clonotypes between healthy human individuals. The chain carries TRBV5-4 and TRBJ2-7; unclear D gene. Sequences were obtained from naive CD4+ T cells sorted from blood. Subset in this sample: CD45RA+ positively selected. This sequence was found in a woman aged 25 to 39 in good health. CDR3 residues: CASSVETYEQYF. CDR3 coding DNA: TGTGCCAGCTCGGTGGAAACCTACGAGCAGTACTTC. Supplemented by reference TRBV5-4 and TRBJ2-7, the full variable domain reads ETGVTQSPTHLIKTRGQQVTLRCSSQSGHNTVSWYQQALGQGPQFIFQYYREEENGRGNFPPRFSGLQFPNYSSELNVNALELDDSALYLCASSVETYEQYFGPGTRLTVT.